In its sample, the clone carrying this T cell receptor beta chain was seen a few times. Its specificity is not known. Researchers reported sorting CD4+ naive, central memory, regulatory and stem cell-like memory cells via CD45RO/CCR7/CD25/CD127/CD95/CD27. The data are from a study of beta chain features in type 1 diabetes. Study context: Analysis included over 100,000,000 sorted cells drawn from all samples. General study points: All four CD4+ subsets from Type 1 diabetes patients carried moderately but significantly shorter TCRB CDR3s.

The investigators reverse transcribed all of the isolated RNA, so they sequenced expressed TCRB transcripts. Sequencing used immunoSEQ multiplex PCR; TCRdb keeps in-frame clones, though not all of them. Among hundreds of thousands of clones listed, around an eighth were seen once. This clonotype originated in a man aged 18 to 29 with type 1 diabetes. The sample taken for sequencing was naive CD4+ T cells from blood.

The CDR3 bases are TGCGCCAGCAGTCAGAGGACAGCCCAGGTTACGCAGTATTTT. This sequence encodes CASSQRTAQVTQYF. V and J are TRBV23-1 and TRBJ2-3; the D gene is possibly TRBD1 (6 bases). TRBV23-1 counts as an open reading frame of uncertain function. The CDR3 loop spans 14 amino acids. Trimming removed 3 bases from V and 8 bases from J, with 15 bases in between.